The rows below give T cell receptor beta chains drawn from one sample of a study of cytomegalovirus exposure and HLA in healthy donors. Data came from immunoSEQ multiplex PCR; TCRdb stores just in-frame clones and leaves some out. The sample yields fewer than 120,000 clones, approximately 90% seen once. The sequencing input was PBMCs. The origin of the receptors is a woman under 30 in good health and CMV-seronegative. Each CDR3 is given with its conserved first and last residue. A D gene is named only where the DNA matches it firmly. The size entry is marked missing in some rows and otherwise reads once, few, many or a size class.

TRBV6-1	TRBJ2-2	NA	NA	CASSENRVVGELFF	TGTGCCAGCAGTGAGAACAGGGTGGTCGGGGAGCTGTTTTTT
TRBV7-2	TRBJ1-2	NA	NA	CASSSDRLYGYTF	TGTGCCAGCAGCTCGGACAGACTCTATGGCTACACCTTC
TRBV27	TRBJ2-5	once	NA	CASSLSSPGTQYF	TGTGCCAGCAGTTTGTCAAGCCCCGGGACCCAGTACTTC
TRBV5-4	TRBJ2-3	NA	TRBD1	CASRYRGIFTDTQYF	TGTGCCAGCAGGTACAGGGGGATCTTTACAGATACGCAGTATTTT
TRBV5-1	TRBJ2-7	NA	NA	CASSFDFTVYYEQYF	TGCGCCAGCAGCTTCGATTTTACTGTTTACTACGAGCAGTACTTC
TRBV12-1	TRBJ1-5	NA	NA	CASSSETGLGNQPQHF	TGTGCCAGCAGCTCCGAGACAGGGTTGGGCAATCAGCCCCAGCATTTT
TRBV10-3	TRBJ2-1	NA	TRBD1	CAIREQNQGDEQFF	TGTGCCATCAGGGAACAAAACCAGGGGGATGAGCAGTTCTTC
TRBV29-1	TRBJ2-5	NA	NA	CSVGGTQRVYF	TGCAGCGTTGGGGGGACTCAGCGGGTGTACTTC
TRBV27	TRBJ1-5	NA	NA	CASSLIYSQPQHF	TGTGCCAGCAGTTTAATATACTCTCAGCCCCAGCATTTT
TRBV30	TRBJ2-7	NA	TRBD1	CAWSVQGAHEQYF	TGTGCCTGGAGTGTACAGGGGGCCCACGAGCAGTACTTC
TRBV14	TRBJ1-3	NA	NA	CASSQAGKASGNTIYF	TGTGCCAGCAGCCAAGCAGGCAAGGCCTCTGGAAACACCATATATTTT
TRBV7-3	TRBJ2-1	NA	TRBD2	CASSPLIGGSSSYNEQFF	TGTGCCAGCAGCCCACTCATCGGGGGGTCGAGCTCCTACAATGAGCAGTTCTTC
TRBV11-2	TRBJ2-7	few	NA	CASSLLGPSYEQYF	TGTGCCAGCAGCCTACTGGGGCCGTCCTACGAGCAGTACTTC
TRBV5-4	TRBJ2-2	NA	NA	CASSLNSYTGELFF	TGTGCCAGCAGCCTTAACAGCTACACCGGGGAGCTGTTTTTT
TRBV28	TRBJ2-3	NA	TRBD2	CASRTVGGGTDTQYF	TGTGCCAGCAGAACCGTCGGCGGGGGGACAGATACGCAGTATTTT
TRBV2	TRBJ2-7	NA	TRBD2	CANTGTSGRGSYEQYF	TGTGCCAATACCGGGACTAGCGGGAGAGGCTCCTACGAGCAGTACTTC
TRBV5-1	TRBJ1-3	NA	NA	CASSLQGPVGNTIYF	TGCGCCAGCAGCTTGCAGGGGCCTGTTGGAAACACCATATATTTT
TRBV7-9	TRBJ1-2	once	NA	CASSLSVVSYGYTF	TGTGCCAGCAGCTTATCGGTGGTGAGCTATGGCTACACCTTC
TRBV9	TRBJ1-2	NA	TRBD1	CASGGQSYGYTF	TGTGCCAGCGGGGGACAGAGCTATGGCTACACCTTC
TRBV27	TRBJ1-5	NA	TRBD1	CASSPQGGAQPQHF	TGTGCCAGCAGCCCCCAGGGGGGAGCCCAGCCCCAGCATTTT
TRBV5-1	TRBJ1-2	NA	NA	CASSLAGSSYGYTF	TGCGCCAGCAGCTTAGCAGGGTCTTCGTATGGCTACACCTTC
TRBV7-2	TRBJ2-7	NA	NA	CASSLSDSTDF	TGTGCCAGCAGCTTAAGTGACAGCACGGACTTC
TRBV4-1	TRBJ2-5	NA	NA	CASSQKVGWSQETQYF	TGCGCCAGCAGCCAAAAAGTCGGTTGGAGCCAAGAGACCCAGTACTTC
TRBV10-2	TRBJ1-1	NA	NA	CASSEMGPEAFF	TGCGCCAGCAGTGAAATGGGCCCTGAAGCTTTCTTT
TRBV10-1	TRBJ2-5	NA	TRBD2	CASSEGLAGGETQYF	TGCGCCAGCAGTGAGGGACTAGCGGGGGGAGAGACCCAGTACTTC
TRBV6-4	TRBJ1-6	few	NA	CASSDKAAPRSLHF	TGTGCCAGCAGTGACAAGGCCGCTCCTAGGTCCCTCCACTTT
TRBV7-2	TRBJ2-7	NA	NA	CASSFGGAPGYEQYF	TGTGCCAGCAGCTTTGGTGGAGCGCCCGGCTACGAGCAGTACTTC
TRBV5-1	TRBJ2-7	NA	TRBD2	CASSLALADYSYEQYF	TGCGCCAGCAGCTTGGCTCTAGCGGACTACTCCTACGAGCAGTACTTC
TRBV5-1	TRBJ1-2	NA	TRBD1	CASSTDRVDGYTF	TGCGCCAGCAGCACGGACAGGGTGGATGGCTACACCTTC
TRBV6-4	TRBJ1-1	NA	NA	CASSVTGRTAYMNTEAFF	TGTGCCAGCAGTGTCACCGGACGGACAGCCTACATGAACACTGAAGCTTTCTTT
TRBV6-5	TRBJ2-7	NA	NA	CASGPMAGVRPEQYF	TGTGCCAGCGGGCCAATGGCAGGGGTCCGCCCCGAGCAGTACTTC
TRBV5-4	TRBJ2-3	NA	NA	CASSPPTDTQYF	TGTGCCAGCAGCCCTCCCACAGATACGCAGTATTTT
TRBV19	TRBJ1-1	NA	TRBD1	CASSHRTGLNTEAFF	TGTGCCAGTAGTCACCGGACAGGACTGAACACTGAAGCTTTCTTT